This TCR beta chain was identified in a study of beta chain features in type 1 diabetes. Sequenced material consisted of expressed TCRB transcripts (all of the isolated RNA was reverse transcribed). Profiling relied on immunoSEQ multiplex PCR, and the TCRdb table lists in-frame clones only, not all of them. This sample has 350,000 to 450,000 clones, with more than 13% found just once. This clone showed up just a few times. The junction departs from germline at one end; a sequencing error may be responsible. Germline V CDR1 and CDR2: MDHEN, SYDVKM. This CDR3 comprises 15 residues. This chain links TRBV28 with TRBJ2-1; TRBD2 agrees at 10 bases. Sequencing was carried out using naive CD4+ T cells from blood. The receptor was derived from a woman aged 18 to 35 in good health. The CDR3 reads CASRTPSAGGPRELF. CDR3 bases: TGTGCCAGCAGGACCCCTTCAGCGGGAGGGCCGAGAGAGCTCTTC.